The sequence of this T cell receptor (beta chain) was determined in a study of blood T cell repertoires in COVID-19 (dated by TCRdb to 2018 to 2020). With respect to the entire study: Collaborator samples came from the United States, Italy and Spain and covered acute and convalescent phases of COVID-19. The prospective study material was composed of cDNA or gDNA derived from T cells, B-cell-depleted T cells, or PBMCs. Deeply sampled blood TCRbeta repertoires from subjects exposed to, actively infected with, or recovered from COVID-19 were included in the dataset. A freely available public database, intended as a resource for researchers studying the immune response to SARS-CoV-2, is where the repertoires were released. Samples came from the ongoing ImmuneRACE study (first 160 participants) plus 1,254 subjects from 6 global collaborators. Nearly every sample came with metadata listing a de-identified subject ID, COVID-19 status, age in years and sex. Where available, HLA class I and class II types were taken from metadata supplied by the sample provider and were not determined by assay-based typing.

As concerns this clone: There is no known antigen for this receptor. Nothing much larger sits one base from this clone, and base qualities are not available.

The CDR3 sequence holds 16 residues, the cysteine and phenylalanine included. Here the CDR3 DNA is all that survives: 48 bases in frame from base 1. CDR1 and CDR2 (KGHSH, LQKENI) derive from the germline V gene. V and J are trimmed by 2 bases and 4 bases, and the gene matches miss 9 bases of the junction. The immunoSEQ Assay, a bias-controlled multiplex PCR, was used to amplify TCRbeta CDR3 regions from genomic DNA. As for how the authors treated the data: Within the assay, amplification of reference gene primers was used to estimate how many nucleated cells each sample contained. To quantify the absolute abundance of each unique TCRbeta CDR3 rearrangement, sequence reads were collapsed and filtered. Productive Simpson clonality was computed per sample as the square root of Simpson's diversity index over productive rearrangements. TCRdb holds this immuneACCESS table with in-frame rearrangements only. Some clones are missing; in checked studies, unresolved V genes explain under half, and the rest has no known cause. The V and J calls and clone size come from that table; D and trimming were worked out from the DNA. The sample profile shows about 180,000 clones; around 83% of them were found once. The ten most abundant clones make up around 5% of the sample.

Overall results and qualifications from the work: How much clinical and demographic metadata was included differed by source and by participant, and the metadata was provided uncurated.

In Seattle, one collaborating source enrolled patients while the infection was active and tracked those patients longitudinally over the course of disease. Whole blood was collected in K2EDTA tubes by collaborating institutions according to the institutions' own protocols. For TCRbeta analysis, collaborators shipped samples as frozen whole blood, isolated PBMCs, or DNA extracted from either of those sample types. The rearrangement joined TRBV18 to TRBJ2-7; TRBD1 aligns with 9 central bases. This clonotype was obtained from a woman between 50 and 59 years old with COVID-19, enrolled during active disease. Sample: peripheral blood. CDR3 region: CASSPNSGQGTYEQYF. In nucleotides, the sequence is TGTGCCAGCTCACCAAATTCAGGACAGGGGACTTACGAGCAGTACTTC.